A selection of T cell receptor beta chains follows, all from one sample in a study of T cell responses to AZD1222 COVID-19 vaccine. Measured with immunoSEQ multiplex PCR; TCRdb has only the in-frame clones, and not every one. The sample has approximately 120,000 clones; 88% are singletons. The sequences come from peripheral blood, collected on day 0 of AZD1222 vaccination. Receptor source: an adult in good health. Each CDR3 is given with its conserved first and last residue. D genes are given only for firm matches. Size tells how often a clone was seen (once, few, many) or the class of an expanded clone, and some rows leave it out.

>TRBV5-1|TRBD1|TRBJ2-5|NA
CASSSRDRVLETQYF
TGCGCCAGCAGCAGCCGGGACAGGGTTTTGGAGACCCAGTACTTC
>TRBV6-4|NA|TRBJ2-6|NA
CASSEEPGANVLTF
TGTGCCAGCAGTGAGGAACCTGGGGCCAACGTCCTGACTTTC
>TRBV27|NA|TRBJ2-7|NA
CASKGTGYEQYF
TGTGCCAGCAAGGGGACCGGCTACGAGCAGTACTTC
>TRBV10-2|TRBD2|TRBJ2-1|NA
CASSETGTSGSGEQFF
TGCGCCAGCAGTGAGACTGGGACTAGCGGGAGCGGGGAGCAGTTCTTC
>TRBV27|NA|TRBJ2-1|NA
CASSLHEADEQFF
TGTGCCAGCAGTTTACATGAGGCAGATGAGCAGTTCTTC
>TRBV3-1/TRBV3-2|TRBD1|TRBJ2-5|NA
CASTRRGTGKETQYF
TGTGCCAGCACCCGGCGGGGGACAGGGAAGGAGACCCAGTACTTC
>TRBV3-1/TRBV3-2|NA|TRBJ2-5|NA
CASSPRTEQETQYF
TGTGCCAGCAGCCCCCGGACAGAACAAGAGACCCAGTACTTC
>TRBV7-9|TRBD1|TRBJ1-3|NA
CASDRDFSGNTIYF
TGTGCCAGCGACAGGGATTTCTCTGGAAACACCATATATTTT
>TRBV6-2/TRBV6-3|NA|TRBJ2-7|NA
CASSYVRGSEYF
TGTGCCAGCAGTTACGTCCGGGGGTCAGAGTACTTC
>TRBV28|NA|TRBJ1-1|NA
CAINRGGPNTEAFF
TGTGCCATCAACCGGGGTGGCCCAAACACTGAAGCTTTCTTT
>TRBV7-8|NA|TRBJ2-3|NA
CASSFDGRTDTQYF
TGTGCCAGCAGCTTCGACGGACGCACAGATACGCAGTATTTT
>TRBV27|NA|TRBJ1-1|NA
CASSRLTYMNTEAFF
TGTGCCAGCAGCCGCCTGACTTATATGAACACTGAAGCTTTCTTT
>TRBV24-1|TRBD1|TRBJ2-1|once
CATSATPGTGAYNEQFF
TGTGCCACCAGTGCAACGCCTGGGACAGGGGCATACAATGAGCAGTTCTTC
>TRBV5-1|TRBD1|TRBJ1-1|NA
CASMGQGEAFF
TGCGCCAGCATGGGACAGGGTGAAGCTTTCTTT